The source of this T cell receptor (beta chain) is a study of blood T cell repertoires in COVID-19. Per the original data handling: Reference gene primer amplification in the assay estimated nucleated cell counts. Some clones are missing from TCRdb's copy, which holds only in-frame ones; the method was immunoSEQ multiplex PCR. D and trimming were read from the DNA, whereas the V and J calls and clone size are those reported in that table. In the table there are around 260,000 clones, roughly 92% of which are singletons. V lost 0 bases, J lost 5 bases, and 4 bases stayed unmatched. Germline V gene data show CDR1 as SGHTS and CDR2 as YDEGEE. CDR3 length equals 14 residues. Seattle's enrolled individuals joined amid active infection and were then monitored longitudinally.

The rearrangement links TRBV5-8 to TRBJ2-5, with 7 bases that match TRBD1. The clonotype comes from a woman younger than 45 with COVID-19, enrolled during active disease. Sequenced: peripheral blood. The CDR3 region is CASSLGQGRETQYF. CDR3 DNA: TGTGCCAGCAGCTTGGGACAGGGTCGCGAGACCCAGTACTTC. The whole variable domain, remainder taken from reference TRBV5-8 and TRBJ2-5, is EAGVTQSPTHLIKTRGQQATLRCSPISGHTSVYWYQQALGLGLQFLLWYDEGEERNRGNFPPRFSGRQFPNYSSELNVNALELEDSALYLCASSLGQGRETQYFGPGTRLLVL.